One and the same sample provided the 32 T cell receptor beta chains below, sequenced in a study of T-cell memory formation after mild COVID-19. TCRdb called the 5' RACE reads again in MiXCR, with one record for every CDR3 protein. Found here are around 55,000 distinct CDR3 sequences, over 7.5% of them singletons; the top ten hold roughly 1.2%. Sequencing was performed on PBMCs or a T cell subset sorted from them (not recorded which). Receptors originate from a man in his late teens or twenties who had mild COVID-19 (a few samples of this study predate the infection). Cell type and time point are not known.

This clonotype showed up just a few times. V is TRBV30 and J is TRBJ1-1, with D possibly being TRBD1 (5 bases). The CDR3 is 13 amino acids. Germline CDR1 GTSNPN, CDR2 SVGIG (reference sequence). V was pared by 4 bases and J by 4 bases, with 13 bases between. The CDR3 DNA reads TGTGCCTGGAACCCGCGTGGGGGCACTGAAGCTTTCTTT. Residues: CAWNPRGGTEAFF.

The CDR3 DNA is TGTGCCAGCAGCCGAACCCGGGCAGAGAACACTGAAGCTTTCTTT. It codes for CASSRTRAENTEAFF. J is TRBJ1-1 and V is TRBV7-3; D is unresolved. Germline assignment: CDR1 SGHTA and CDR2 FQGTGA. V was pared by 5 bases and J by 1 base, with 14 bases between. The CDR3 contains 15 residues. The full variable domain, rest sourced from reference TRBV7-3 and TRBJ1-1, is GAGVSQTPSNKVTEKGKYVELRCDPISGHTALYWYRQSLGQGPEFLIYFQGTGAADDSGLPNDRFFAVRPEGSVSTLKIQRTERGDSAVYLCASSRTRAENTEAFFGQGTRLTVV.

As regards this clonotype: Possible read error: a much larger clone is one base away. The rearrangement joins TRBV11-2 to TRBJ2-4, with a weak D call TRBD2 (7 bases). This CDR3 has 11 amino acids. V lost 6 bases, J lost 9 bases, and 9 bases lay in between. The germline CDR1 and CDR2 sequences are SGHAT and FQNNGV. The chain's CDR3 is CASRGGPIQYF. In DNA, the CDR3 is TGTGCCAGCAGGGGGGGGCCCATTCAGTACTTC.

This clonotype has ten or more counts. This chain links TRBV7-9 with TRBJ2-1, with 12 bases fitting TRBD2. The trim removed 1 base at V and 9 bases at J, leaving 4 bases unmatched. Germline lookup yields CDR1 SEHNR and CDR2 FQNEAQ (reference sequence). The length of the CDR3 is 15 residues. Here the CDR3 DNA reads TGTGCCAGCAGCTTAGGACTAGCGGGGGTCGGTGAGCAGTTCTTC. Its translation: CASSLGLAGVGEQFF.

The CDR3 region has the DNA TGCGCCAGCAGCTTGAACGGTGCGAACACTGAAGCTTTCTTT. Its protein product is CASSLNGANTEAFF. V and J are TRBV5-1 and TRBJ1-1; D unclear. Germline assignment: CDR1 SGHRS and CDR2 YFSETQ. The CDR3 covers 14 residues. V was cut by 1 base and J by 1 base, with 8 bases left in between.

The DNA of the CDR3 is TGTGCCACCAGCAGAGGTGTCATGGAGGATAGGCCCCAGCATTTT. Residues: CATSRGVMEDRPQHF. The chain has TRBV15 and TRBJ1-5; D ambiguous. CDR3 length equals 15 residues. From germline, CDR1 is LNHNV and CDR2 YYDKDF (reference sequence). Trimming cost V 1 base and J 9 bases, with 16 bases left between them.

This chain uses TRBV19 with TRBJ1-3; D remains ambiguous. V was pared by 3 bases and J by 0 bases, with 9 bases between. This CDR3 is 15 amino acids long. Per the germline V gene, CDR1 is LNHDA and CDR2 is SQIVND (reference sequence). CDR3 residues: CASSIHLGSGNTIYF. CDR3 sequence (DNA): TGTGCCAGTAGTATCCACCTCGGCTCTGGAAACACCATATATTTT.

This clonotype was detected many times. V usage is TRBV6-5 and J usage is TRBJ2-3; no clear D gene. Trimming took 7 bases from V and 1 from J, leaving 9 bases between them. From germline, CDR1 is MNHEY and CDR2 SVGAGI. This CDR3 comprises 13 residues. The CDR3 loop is CASIGWGTDTQYF. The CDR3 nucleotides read TGTGCCAGCATCGGGTGGGGCACAGATACGCAGTATTTT.

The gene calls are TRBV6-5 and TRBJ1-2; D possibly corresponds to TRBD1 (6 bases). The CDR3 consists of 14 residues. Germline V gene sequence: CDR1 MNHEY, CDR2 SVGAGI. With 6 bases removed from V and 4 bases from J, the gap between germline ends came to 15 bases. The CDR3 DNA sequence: TGTGCCAGCAGCGCGGACAGAAGGGGCTATGGCTACACCTTC. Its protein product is CASSADRRGYGYTF.

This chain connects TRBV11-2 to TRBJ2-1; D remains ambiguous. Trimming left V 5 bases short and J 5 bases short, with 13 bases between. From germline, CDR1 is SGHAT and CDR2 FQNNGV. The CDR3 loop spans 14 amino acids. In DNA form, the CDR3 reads TGTGCCAGCAGCCCCTCAAATAACAACAATGAGCAGTTCTTC. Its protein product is CASSPSNNNNEQFF.

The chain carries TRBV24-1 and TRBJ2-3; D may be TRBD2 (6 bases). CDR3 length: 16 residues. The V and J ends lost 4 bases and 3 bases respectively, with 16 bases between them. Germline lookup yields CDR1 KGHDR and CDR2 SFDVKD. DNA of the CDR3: TGTGCCACCAGTGACCCGGACGGCGGGGCGACAGATACGCAGTATTTT. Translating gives CATSDPDGGATDTQYF.

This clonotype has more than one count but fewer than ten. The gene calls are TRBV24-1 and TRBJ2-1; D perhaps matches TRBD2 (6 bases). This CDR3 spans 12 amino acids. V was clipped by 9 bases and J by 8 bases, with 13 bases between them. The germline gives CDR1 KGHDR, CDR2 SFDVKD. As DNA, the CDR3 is TGTGCCACCCGGGGGTCGGGGGATGAGCAGTTCTTC. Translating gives CATRGSGDEQFF.

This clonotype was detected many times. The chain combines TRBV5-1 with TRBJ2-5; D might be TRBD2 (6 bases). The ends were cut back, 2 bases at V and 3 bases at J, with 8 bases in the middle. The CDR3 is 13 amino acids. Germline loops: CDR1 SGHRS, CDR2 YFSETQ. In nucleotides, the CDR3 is TGCGCCAGCAGCTTAACGGGGGAAGAGACCCAGTACTTC. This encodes CASSLTGEETQYF.

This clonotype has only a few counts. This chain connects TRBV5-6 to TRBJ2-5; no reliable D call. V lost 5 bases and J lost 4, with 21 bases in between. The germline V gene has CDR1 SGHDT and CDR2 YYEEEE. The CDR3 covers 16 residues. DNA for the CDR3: TGTGCCAGCAGATCCTCCGACGGCAGGTTGAGAGAGACCCAGTACTTC. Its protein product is CASRSSDGRLRETQYF.

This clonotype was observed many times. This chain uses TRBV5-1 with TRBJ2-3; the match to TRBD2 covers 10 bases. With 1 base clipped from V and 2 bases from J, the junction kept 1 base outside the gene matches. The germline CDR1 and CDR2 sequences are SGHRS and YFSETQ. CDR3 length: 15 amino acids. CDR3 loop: CASSLTSGDTDTQYF. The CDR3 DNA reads TGCGCCAGCAGCTTGACTAGCGGGGACACAGATACGCAGTATTTT.

CDR3 sequence (DNA): TGTGCCAACAGCCTTGGGGGCGTACGACTCCAAGAGACCCAGTACTTC. Its translation is CANSLGGVRLQETQYF. This chain joins TRBV12-3 or TRBV12-4 and TRBJ2-5; possible D gene TRBD1, 6 bases. Trimming removed 10 bases at V and 1 base at J, with 22 bases between. The CDR3 loop spans 16 amino acids.

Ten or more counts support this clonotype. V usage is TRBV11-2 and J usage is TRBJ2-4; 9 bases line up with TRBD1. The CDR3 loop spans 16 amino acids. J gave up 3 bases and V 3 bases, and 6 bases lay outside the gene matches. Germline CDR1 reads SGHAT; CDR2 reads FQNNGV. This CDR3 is CASSFLPGQGKNIQYF. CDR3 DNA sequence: TGTGCCAGCAGCTTCCTACCGGGACAGGGCAAAAACATTCAGTACTTC.

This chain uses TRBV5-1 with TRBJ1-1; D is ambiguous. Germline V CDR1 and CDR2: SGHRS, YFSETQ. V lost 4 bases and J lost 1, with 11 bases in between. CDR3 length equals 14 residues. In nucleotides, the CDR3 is TGCGCCAGCAGCCCGACCACCTGGAACACTGAAGCTTTCTTT. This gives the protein CASSPTTWNTEAFF. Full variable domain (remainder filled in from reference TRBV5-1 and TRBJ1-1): KAGVTQTPRYLIKTRGQQVTLSCSPISGHRSVSWYQQTPGQGLQFLFEYFSETQRNKGNFPGRFSGRQFSNSRSEMNVSTLELGDSALYLCASSPTTWNTEAFFGQGTRLTVV.

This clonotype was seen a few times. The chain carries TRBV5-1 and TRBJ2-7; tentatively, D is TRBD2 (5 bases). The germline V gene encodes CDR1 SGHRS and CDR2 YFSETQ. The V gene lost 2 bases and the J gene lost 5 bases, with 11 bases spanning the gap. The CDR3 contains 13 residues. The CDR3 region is CASSLEGSDEQYV. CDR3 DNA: TGCGCCAGCAGCTTAGAAGGGAGCGACGAGCAGTACGTC.

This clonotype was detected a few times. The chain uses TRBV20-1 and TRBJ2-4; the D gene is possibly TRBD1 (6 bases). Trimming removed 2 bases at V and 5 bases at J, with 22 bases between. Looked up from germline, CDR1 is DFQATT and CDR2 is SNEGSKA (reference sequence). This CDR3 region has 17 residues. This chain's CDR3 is CSARSSPGGALQNIQYF. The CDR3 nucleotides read TGCAGTGCTAGATCCTCACCTGGGGGCGCGTTACAAAACATTCAGTACTTC.

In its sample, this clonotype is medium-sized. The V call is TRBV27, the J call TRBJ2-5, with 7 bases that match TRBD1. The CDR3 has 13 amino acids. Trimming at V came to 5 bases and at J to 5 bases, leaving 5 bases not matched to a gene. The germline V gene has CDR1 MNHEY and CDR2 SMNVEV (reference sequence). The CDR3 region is CASSLTGLETQYF. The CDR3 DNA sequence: TGTGCCAGCAGTCTGACAGGGTTGGAGACCCAGTACTTC.

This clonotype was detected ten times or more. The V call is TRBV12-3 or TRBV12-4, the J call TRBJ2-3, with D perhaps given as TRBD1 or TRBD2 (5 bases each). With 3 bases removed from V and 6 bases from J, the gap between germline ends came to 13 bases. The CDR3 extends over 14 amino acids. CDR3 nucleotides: TGTGCCAGCAGTTTTGTGACCGAGGGGGATACGCAGTATTTT. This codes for CASSFVTEGDTQYF.

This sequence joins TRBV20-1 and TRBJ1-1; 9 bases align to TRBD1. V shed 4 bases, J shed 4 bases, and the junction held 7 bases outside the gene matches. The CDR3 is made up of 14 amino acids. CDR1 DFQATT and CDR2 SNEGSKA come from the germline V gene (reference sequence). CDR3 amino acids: CSATPGQGGTEAFF. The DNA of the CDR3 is TGCAGTGCTACCCCGGGACAGGGAGGCACTGAAGCTTTCTTT.

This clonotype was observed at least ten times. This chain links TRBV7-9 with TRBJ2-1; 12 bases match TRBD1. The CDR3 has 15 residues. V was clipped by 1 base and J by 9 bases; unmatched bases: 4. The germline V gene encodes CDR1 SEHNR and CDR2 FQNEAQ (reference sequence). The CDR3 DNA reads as TGTGCCAGCAGCTTAGGGGACAGGGGGCATGGTGAGCAGTTCTTC. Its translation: CASSLGDRGHGEQFF.

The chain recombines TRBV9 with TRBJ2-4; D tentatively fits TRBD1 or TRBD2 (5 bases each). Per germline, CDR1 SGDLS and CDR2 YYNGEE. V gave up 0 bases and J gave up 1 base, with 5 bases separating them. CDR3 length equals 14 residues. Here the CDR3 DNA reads TGTGCCAGCAGCGTAGGGGGGGCCAAAAACATTCAGTACTTC. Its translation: CASSVGGAKNIQYF.

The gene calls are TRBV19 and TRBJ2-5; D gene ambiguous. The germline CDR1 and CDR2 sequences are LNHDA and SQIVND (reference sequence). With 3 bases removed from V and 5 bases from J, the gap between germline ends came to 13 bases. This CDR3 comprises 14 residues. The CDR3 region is CASSILTSPETQYF. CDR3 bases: TGTGCCAGTAGTATTTTGACATCGCCGGAGACCCAGTACTTC.

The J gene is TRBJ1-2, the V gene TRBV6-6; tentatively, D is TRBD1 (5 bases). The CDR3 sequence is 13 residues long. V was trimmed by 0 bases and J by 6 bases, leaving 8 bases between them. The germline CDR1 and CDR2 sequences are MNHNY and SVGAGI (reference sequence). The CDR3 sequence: CASSYSAGNGYTF. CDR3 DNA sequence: TGTGCCAGCAGTTACTCGGCAGGGAATGGCTACACCTTC.

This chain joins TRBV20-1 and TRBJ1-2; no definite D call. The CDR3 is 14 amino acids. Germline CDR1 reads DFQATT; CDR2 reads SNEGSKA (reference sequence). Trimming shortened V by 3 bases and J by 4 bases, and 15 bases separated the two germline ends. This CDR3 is CSASDKSRSYGYTF. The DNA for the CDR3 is TGCAGTGCTAGTGATAAATCGAGGTCCTATGGCTACACCTTC.

DNA for the CDR3: TGTGCCAGCAGCTTCGGGACAGGGGGTTCAGTTCAGTACTTC. Translation: CASSFGTGGSVQYF. This sequence joins TRBV28 and TRBJ2-4, with 11 bases fitting TRBD1. Germline CDR1 reads MDHEN; CDR2 reads SYDVKM. CDR3 length equals 14 residues. V lost 6 bases and J lost 11; bases outside the gene matches: 9.

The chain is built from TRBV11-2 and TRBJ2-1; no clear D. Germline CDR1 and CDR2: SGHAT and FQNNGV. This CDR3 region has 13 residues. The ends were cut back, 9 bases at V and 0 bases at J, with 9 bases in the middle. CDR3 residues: CASEESSYNEQFF. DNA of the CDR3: TGTGCCAGTGAGGAGAGCTCCTACAATGAGCAGTTCTTC.

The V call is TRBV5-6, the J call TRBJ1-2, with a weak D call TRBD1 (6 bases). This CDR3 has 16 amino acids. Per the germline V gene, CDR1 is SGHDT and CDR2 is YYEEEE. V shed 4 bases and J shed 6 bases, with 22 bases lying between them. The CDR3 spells CASSTRFGTWADGYTF. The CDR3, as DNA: TGTGCCAGCAGCACCCGCTTCGGGACATGGGCGGATGGCTACACCTTC.

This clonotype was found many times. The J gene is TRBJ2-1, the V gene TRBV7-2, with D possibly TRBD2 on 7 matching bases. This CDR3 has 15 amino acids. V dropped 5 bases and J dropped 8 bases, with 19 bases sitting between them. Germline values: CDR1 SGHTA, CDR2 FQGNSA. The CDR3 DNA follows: TGTGCCAGCAGCCTGGGGGGGGCCGGGTGGTATGAGCAGTTCTTC. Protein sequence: CASSLGGAGWYEQFF.